The 2 T cell receptor beta chains presented below share a single source sample, sequenced in a study of identical twins. One entry per CDR3 protein results from TCRdb running MiXCR on the 5' RACE reads. The profile shows about 890,000 distinct CDR3 sequences, 12% of them singletons. These data were also filed under a second study, of yellow fever vaccine responses in identical twins.

The specimen was PBMCs. The receptors shown here come from a woman between 18 and 29 years old in good health.

This clonotype was seen only a few times. The chain links TRBV7-9 to TRBJ2-1; D ambiguous. CDR1 and CDR2 from the germline V gene are SEHNR and FQNEAQ (reference sequence). The CDR3 spans 10 residues. Trimming left V 5 bases short and J 12 bases short, with 8 bases between. CDR3 region: CASSEFGQFF. The CDR3 bases are TGTGCCAGCAGCGAGTTTGGGCAGTTCTTC. Looking up the rest from reference TRBV7-9 and TRBJ2-1 gives the full variable domain: DTGVSQNPRHKITKRGQNVTFRCDPISEHNRLYWYRQTLGQGPEFLTYFQNEAQLEKSRLLSDRFSAERPKGSFSTLEIQRTEQGDSAMYLCASSEFGQFFGPGTRLTVL.

In its sample, this clonotype was seen a few times. This chain uses TRBV5-1 with TRBJ1-6; D unresolved. V was cut by 4 bases and J by 15 bases, with 14 bases left in between. The germline V gene has CDR1 SGHRS and CDR2 YFSETQ. The CDR3 has 12 amino acids. The CDR3, as DNA: TGCGCCAGCAGCCTGGATGCCTCGCACCTCCACTTT. This sequence encodes CASSLDASHLHF. Based on the CDR3 plus reference TRBV5-1 and TRBJ1-6, the full variable domain is KAGVTQTPRYLIKTRGQQVTLSCSPISGHRSVSWYQQTPGQGLQFLFEYFSETQRNKGNFPGRFSGRQFSNSRSEMNVSTLELGDSALYLCASSLDASHLHFGNGTRLTVT.